This T cell receptor beta chain was identified in a study of blood T cells in healthy people across ages. This clonotype was counted ten times or more. PCR was performed a second time for about 6 to 11 cycles using a sample-barcoded 5' primer and a J-beta primer mix. MiXCR was run by TCRdb on the 5' RACE reads, yielding one entry per CDR3 protein. Of 630,000 or so distinct CDR3 sequences in the sample, about 30% were seen once. The V gene's germline CDR1 is MGHRA and CDR2 YSYEKL. This CDR3 region has 15 residues. Trimming shortened V by 0 bases and J by 1 base, and 8 bases separated the two germline ends.

V gene TRBV4-1 combines with J gene TRBJ2-3; D remains ambiguous. Material: blood. The receptor's source is a woman older than 75 in good health. The CDR3 DNA reads TGCGCCAGCAGCCAAGATTCGGGCCGCACAGATACGCAGTATTTT. Its translation: CASSQDSGRTDTQYF.